This record covers a single TCR beta chain. Antigen unknown. The data were taken from a study of T-cell memory formation after mild COVID-19. General study findings and limits: Pre-infection memory contained some responding clones, which suggested that cross-reactive memory had joined.

TCRdb recomputed calls from the 5' RACE reads with MiXCR, one row per CDR3 protein. The sample records roughly 340,000 distinct CDR3 sequences, more than 20% being singletons. The CDR3 extends over 14 amino acids. Germline V gives CDR1 DFQATT, CDR2 SNEGSKA (reference sequence). The V and J ends lost 5 bases and 5 bases, in that order; junction bases with no gene match: 10. This TCR derives from a man younger than 35 who had mild COVID-19 (a few samples of this study predate the infection). Cell type and time point are not known. The specimen was PBMCs or a T cell subset sorted from them (not recorded which). V usage is TRBV20-1 and J usage is TRBJ2-5; 8 bases align to TRBD1. The CDR3 bases are TGCAGTGCTCCGAGAAGGACAGGGACGGAGACCCAGTACTTC. Protein product: CSAPRRTGTETQYF.